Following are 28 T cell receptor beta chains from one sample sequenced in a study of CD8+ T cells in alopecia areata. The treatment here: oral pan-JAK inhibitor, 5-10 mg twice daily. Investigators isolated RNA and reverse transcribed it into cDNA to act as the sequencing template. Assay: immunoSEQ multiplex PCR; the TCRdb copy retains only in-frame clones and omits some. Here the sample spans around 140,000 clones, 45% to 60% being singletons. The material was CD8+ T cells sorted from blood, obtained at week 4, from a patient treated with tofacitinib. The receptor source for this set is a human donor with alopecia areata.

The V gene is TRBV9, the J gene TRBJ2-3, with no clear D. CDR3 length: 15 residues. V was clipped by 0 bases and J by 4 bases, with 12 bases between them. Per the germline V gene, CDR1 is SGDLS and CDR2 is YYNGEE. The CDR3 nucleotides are TGTGCCAGCAGCGTAGGAACTAATTTCCCAGATACGCAGTATTTT. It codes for CASSVGTNFPDTQYF.

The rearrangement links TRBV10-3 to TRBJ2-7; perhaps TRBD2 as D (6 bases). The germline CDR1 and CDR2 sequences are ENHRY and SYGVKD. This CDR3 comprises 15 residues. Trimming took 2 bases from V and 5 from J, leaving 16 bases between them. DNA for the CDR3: TGTGCCATCAGTGAGATTCCGGGACTTAGCCACGAGCAGTACTTC. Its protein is CAISEIPGLSHEQYF.

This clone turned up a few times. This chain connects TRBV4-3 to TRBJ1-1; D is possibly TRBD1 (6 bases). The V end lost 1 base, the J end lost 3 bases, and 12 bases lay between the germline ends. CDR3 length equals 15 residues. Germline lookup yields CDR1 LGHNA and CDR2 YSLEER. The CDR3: CASSQAYGGHTEAFF. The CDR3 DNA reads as TGCGCCAGCAGCCAAGCTTACGGGGGGCACACTGAAGCTTTCTTT.

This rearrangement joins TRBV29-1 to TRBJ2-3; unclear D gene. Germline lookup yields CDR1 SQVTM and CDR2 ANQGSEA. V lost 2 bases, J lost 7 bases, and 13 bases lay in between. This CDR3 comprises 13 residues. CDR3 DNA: TGCAGCGTTGAATTGGATGCGGTCAATACGCAGTATTTT. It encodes CSVELDAVNTQYF.

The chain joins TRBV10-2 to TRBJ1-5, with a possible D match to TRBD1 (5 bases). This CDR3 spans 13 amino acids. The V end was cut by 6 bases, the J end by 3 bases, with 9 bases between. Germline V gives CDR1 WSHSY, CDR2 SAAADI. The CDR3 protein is CASRPGNNQPQHF. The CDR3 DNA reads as TGCGCCAGCAGACCAGGGAACAATCAGCCCCAGCATTTT.

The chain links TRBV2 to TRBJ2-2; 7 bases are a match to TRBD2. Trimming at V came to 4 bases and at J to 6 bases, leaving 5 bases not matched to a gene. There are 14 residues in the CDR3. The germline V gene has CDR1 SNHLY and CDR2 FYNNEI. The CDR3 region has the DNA TGTGCCAGCAGTGGGCAGGGAGGGGCCGGGGAGCTGTTTTTT. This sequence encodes CASSGQGGAGELFF.

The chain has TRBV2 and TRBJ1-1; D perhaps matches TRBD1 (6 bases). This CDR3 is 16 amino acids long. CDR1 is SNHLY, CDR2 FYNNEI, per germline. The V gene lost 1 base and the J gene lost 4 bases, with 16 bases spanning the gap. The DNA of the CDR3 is TGTGCCAGCAGTGAAGGGTACTGGGGGCAGGCCACTGAAGCTTTCTTT. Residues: CASSEGYWGQATEAFF.

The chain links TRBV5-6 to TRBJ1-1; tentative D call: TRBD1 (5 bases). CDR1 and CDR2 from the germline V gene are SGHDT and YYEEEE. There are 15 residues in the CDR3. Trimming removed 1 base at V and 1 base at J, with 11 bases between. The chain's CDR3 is CASSLWGMGNTEAFF. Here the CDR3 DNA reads TGTGCCAGCAGCTTGTGGGGGATGGGGAACACTGAAGCTTTCTTT.

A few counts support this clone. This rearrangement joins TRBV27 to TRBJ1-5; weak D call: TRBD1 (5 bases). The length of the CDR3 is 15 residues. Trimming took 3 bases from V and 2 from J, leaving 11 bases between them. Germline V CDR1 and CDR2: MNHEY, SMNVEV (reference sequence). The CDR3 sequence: CASSLGPWGNQPQHF. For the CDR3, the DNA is TGTGCCAGCAGTTTGGGACCGTGGGGCAATCAGCCCCAGCATTTT.

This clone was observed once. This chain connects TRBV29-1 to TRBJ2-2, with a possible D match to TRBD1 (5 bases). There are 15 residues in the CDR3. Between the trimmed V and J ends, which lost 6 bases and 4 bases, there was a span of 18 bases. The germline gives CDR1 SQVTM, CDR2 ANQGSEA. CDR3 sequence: CSVPHTDSRTGELFF. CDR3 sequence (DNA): TGCAGCGTGCCTCATACAGACAGCCGCACCGGGGAGCTGTTTTTT.

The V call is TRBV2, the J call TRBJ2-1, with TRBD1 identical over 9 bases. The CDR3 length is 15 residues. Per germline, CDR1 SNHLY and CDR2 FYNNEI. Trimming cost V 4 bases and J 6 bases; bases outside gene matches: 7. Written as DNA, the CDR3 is TGTGCCAGCAGTGTATTGGGACAGGGTCCCAATGAGCAGTTCTTC. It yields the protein CASSVLGQGPNEQFF.

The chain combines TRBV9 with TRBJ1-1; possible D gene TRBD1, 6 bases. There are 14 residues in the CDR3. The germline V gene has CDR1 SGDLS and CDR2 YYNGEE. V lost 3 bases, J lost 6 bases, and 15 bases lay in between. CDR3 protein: CASSERQAVAEAFF. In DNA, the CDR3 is TGTGCCAGCAGCGAACGACAGGCGGTGGCTGAAGCTTTCTTT.

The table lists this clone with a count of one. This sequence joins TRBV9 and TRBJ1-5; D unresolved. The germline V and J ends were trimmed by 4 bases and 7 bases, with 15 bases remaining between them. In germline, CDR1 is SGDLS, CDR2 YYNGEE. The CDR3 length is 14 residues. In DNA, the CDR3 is TGTGCCAGCAGCACCTCCGCGAAGGACCAGCCCCAGCATTTT. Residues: CASSTSAKDQPQHF. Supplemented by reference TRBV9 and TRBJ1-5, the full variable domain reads DSGVTQTPKHLITATGQRVTLRCSPRSGDLSVYWYQQSLDQGLQFLIQYYNGEERAKGNILERFSAQQFPDLHSELNLSSLELGDSALYFCASSTSAKDQPQHFGDGTRLSIL.

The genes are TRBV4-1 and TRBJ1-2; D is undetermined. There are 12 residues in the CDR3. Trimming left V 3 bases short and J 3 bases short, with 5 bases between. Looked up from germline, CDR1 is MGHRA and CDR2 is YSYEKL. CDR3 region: CASSHGHYGYTF. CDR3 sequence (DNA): TGCGCCAGCAGCCACGGACACTATGGCTACACCTTC.

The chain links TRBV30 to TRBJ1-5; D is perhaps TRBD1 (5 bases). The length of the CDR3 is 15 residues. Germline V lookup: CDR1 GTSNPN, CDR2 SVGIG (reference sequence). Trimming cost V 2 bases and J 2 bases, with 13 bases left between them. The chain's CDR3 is CAWSLTGGGNQPQHF. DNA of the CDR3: TGTGCCTGGAGTCTTACAGGCGGTGGCAATCAGCCCCAGCATTTT.

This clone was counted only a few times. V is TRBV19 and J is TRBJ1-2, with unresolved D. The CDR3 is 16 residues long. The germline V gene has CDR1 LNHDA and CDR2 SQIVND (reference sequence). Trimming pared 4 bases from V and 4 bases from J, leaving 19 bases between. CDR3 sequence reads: CASSKSMGAAGYGYTF. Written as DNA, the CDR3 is TGTGCCAGTAGTAAGTCCATGGGCGCGGCTGGCTATGGCTACACCTTC.

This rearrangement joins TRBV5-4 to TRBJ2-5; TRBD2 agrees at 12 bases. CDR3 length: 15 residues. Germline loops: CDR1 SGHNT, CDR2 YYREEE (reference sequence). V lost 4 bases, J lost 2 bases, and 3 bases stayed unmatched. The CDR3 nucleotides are TGTGCCAGCAGCCAGACTAGCGGGGGACAAGAGACCCAGTACTTC. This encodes CASSQTSGGQETQYF.

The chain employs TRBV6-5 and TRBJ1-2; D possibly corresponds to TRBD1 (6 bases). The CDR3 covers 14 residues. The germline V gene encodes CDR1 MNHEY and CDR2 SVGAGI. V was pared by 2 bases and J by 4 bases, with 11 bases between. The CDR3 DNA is TGTGCCAGCAGTTACGGGGGGGCAGGCTATGGCTACACCTTC. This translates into CASSYGGAGYGYTF.

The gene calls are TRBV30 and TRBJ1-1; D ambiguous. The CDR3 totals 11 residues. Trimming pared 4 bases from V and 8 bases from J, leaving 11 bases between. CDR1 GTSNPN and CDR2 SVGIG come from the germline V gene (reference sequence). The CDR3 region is CAWTTIEEAFF. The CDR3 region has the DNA TGTGCCTGGACCACGATAGAGGAAGCTTTCTTT.

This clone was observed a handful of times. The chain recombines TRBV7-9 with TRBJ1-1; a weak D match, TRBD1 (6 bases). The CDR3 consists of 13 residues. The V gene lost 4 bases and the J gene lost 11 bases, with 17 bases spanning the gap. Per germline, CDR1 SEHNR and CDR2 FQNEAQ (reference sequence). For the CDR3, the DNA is TGTGCCAGCAGCTCCGGGACACCAGCCGGGGCTTTCTTT. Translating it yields CASSSGTPAGAFF.

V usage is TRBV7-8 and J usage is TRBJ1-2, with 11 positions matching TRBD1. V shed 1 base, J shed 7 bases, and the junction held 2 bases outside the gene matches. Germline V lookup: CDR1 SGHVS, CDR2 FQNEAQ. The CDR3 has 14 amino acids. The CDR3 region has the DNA TGTGCCAGCAGCTTAGGGGACAGGGGGGTTGGCTACACCTTC. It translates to CASSLGDRGVGYTF.

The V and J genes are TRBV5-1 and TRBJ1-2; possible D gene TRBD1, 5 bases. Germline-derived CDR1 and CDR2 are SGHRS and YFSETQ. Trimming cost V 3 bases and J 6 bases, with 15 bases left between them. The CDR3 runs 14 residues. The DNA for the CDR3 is TGCGCCAGCAGCTCCACCCCAAGGGACCATGGCTACACCTTC. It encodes CASSSTPRDHGYTF.

The CDR3: CASSVTRATEAFF. CDR3 coding DNA: TGCGCCAGCAGCGTGACTAGGGCCACTGAAGCTTTCTTT. This chain connects TRBV5-1 to TRBJ1-1, with D unresolved. CDR1 is SGHRS and CDR2 is YFSETQ in the germline V gene. This CDR3 has 13 amino acids. V dropped 4 bases and J dropped 4 bases, with 11 bases sitting between them.

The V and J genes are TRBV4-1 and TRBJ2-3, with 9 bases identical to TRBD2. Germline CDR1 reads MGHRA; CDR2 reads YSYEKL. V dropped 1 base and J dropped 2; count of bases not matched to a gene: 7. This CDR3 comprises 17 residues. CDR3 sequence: CASSQASGGSPTDTQYF. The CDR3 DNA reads TGCGCCAGCAGCCAAGCCAGCGGGGGGTCTCCCACAGATACGCAGTATTTT.

The CDR3 is CASSHLRGTSAQETQYF. CDR3 DNA sequence: TGTGCCAGCAGCCATCTCCGGGGGACTAGCGCACAAGAGACCCAGTACTTC. This chain uses TRBV11-2 with TRBJ2-5; TRBD2 agrees at 10 bases. CDR1 and CDR2 from the germline V gene are SGHAT and FQNNGV. With V trimmed by 5 bases and J by 2 bases, 11 bases remained unmatched. The CDR3 has 17 amino acids.

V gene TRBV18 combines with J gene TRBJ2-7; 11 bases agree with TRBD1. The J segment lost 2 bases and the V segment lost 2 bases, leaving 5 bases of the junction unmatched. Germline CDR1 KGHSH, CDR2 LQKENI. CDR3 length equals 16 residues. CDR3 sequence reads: CASSPNPGQGAYEQYF. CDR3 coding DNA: TGTGCCAGCTCACCAAATCCGGGACAGGGGGCCTACGAGCAGTACTTC.

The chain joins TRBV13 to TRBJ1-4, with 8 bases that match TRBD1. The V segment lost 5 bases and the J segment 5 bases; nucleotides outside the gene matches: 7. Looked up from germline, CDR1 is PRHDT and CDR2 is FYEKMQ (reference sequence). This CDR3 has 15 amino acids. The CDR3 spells CASSTSDRANEKLFF. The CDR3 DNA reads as TGTGCCAGCAGCACGTCGGACAGGGCAAATGAAAAACTGTTTTTT. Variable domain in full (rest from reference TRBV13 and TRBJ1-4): AAGVIQSPRHLIKEKRETATLKCYPIPRHDTVYWYQQGPGQDPQFLISFYEKMQSDKGSIPDRFSAQQFSDYHSELNMSSLELGDSALYFCASSTSDRANEKLFFGSGTQLSVL.

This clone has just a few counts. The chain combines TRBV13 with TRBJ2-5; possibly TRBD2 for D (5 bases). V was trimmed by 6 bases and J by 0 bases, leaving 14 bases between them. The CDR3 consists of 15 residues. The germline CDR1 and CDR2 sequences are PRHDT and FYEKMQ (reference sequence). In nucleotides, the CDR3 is TGTGCCAGCAGACTTCTAGGGAGTGACCAAGAGACCCAGTACTTC. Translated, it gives CASRLLGSDQETQYF.